This entry lists 8 T cell receptor beta chains sequenced from one sample in a study of beta chain features in type 1 diabetes. Reverse transcribing all isolated RNA meant expressed TCRB transcripts were sequenced. The data were produced by immunoSEQ multiplex PCR, yet TCRdb's version contains in-frame clones alone and is incomplete. The sample lists about 900,000 clones, around a sixth seen once, with 0.023% in the top ten. Sequenced input: naive CD4+ T cells from blood. These receptors were obtained from a woman younger than 35 in good health.

The chain couples TRBV4-3 to TRBJ2-6; D unresolved. Germline CDR1 reads LGHNA; CDR2 reads YSLEER. The CDR3 has 18 residues. The V end lost 0 bases, the J end lost 0 bases, and 12 bases lay between the germline ends. The CDR3 DNA follows: TGCGCCAGCAGCCAAGAGGTCTACTTTAGCTCTGGGGCCAACGTCCTGACTTTC. The encoded protein is CASSQEVYFSSGANVLTF.

V usage is TRBV14 and J usage is TRBJ1-1; TRBD1 aligns across 8 bases. Germline assignment: CDR1 SGHDN and CDR2 FVKESK. The trim removed 4 bases at V and 0 bases at J, leaving 7 bases unmatched. The length of the CDR3 is 16 residues. CDR3: CASSRLGQGLNTEAFF. The CDR3 DNA sequence: TGTGCCAGCAGCCGACTAGGACAGGGTTTGAACACTGAAGCTTTCTTT. Complete variable domain (other parts from reference TRBV14 and TRBJ1-1): EAGVTQFPSHSVIEKGQTVTLRCDPISGHDNLYWYRRVMGKEIKFLLHFVKESKQDESGMPNNRFLAERTGGTYSTLKVQPAELEDSGVYFCASSRLGQGLNTEAFFGQGTRLTVV.

The chain joins TRBV7-2 to TRBJ2-7; D remains unclear. Germline V gives CDR1 SGHTA, CDR2 FQGNSA. The CDR3 consists of 12 residues. V lost 1 base to trimming and J lost 8 bases, with 9 bases between them. The CDR3 is CASSLGSGKQYF. For the CDR3, the DNA is TGTGCCAGCAGCTTAGGGAGTGGTAAGCAGTACTTC.

The V call is TRBV28, the J call TRBJ2-1; TRBD2 matches 9 bases. With 5 bases clipped from V and 4 bases from J, the junction kept 6 bases outside the gene matches. The germline gives CDR1 MDHEN, CDR2 SYDVKM. The CDR3 spans 15 residues. The CDR3 nucleotides are TGTGCCAGCAGTATAACTAGCGGGCCGTACAATGAGCAGTTCTTC. Translation: CASSITSGPYNEQFF.

The chain uses TRBV7-2 and TRBJ2-1; 7 nucleotides align to TRBD1. Germline V gene data show CDR1 as SGHTA and CDR2 as FQGNSA. CDR3 length: 15 amino acids. V lost 0 bases to trimming and J lost 13 bases; unmatched junction nucleotides: 12. This CDR3 reads CASSLAVGQVIVQFF. For the CDR3, the DNA is TGTGCCAGCAGCTTAGCTGTAGGACAGGTTATTGTTCAGTTCTTC. The full variable domain, completed using reference TRBV7-2 and TRBJ2-1, is GAGVSQSPSNKVTEKGKDVELRCDPISGHTALYWYRQSLGQGLEFLIYFQGNSAPDKSGLPSDRFSAERTGGSVSTLTIQRTQQEDSAVYLCASSLAVGQVIVQFFGPGTRLTVL.

The V gene is TRBV10-3, the J gene TRBJ1-5; tentatively, D is TRBD1 (6 bases). The CDR3 has 15 residues. The V and J ends lost 11 bases and 0 bases respectively, with 17 bases between them. The germline V gene has CDR1 ENHRY and CDR2 SYGVKD. The CDR3, as DNA: TGTGCCCCGAGATGGCCAGGGGATAGCAATCAGCCCCAGCATTTT. Protein product: CAPRWPGDSNQPQHF.

This clone was seen a handful of times. The chain carries TRBV15 and TRBJ2-7, with 7 bases aligning to TRBD1. Germline V gives CDR1 LNHNV, CDR2 YYDKDF (reference sequence). The V gene end was trimmed by 5 bases and the J gene end by 5 bases; junction bases not matched to a gene: 3. The CDR3 consists of 12 residues. The CDR3 loop is CATSPQGDEQYF. The CDR3 nucleotides are TGTGCCACCAGCCCGCAGGGGGACGAGCAGTACTTC.

This clone was seen more than once but under ten times. Other DNA sequences in the same sample also yield this CDR3. J is TRBJ2-3 and V is TRBV5-4, with 7 bases lining up with TRBD1. This CDR3 is 13 amino acids long. V was clipped by 1 base and J by 5 bases; unmatched bases: 1. Germline lookup yields CDR1 SGHNT and CDR2 YYREEE (reference sequence). This chain's CDR3 is CASSLSGGDTQYF. CDR3 bases: TGTGCCAGCAGCTTGTCAGGGGGAGATACGCAGTATTTT. The variable domain in full, completed from reference TRBV5-4 and TRBJ2-3, reads ETGVTQSPTHLIKTRGQQVTLRCSSQSGHNTVSWYQQALGQGPQFIFQYYREEENGRGNFPPRFSGLQFPNYSSELNVNALELDDSALYLCASSLSGGDTQYFGPGTRLTVL.